This T cell receptor beta chain was recovered during a study of blood T cell repertoires in COVID-19. Whole-study context: Sites in the United States, Italy and Spain provided acute and convalescent COVID-19 samples. Sample material is recorded as cDNA or gDNA derived from T cells, B-cell-depleted T cells, or PBMCs.

Authors' analysis steps: Estimation of nucleated cell counts was performed using reference gene primer amplification. Sequencing used immunoSEQ multiplex PCR; TCRdb keeps in-frame clones, though not all of them. V and J calls and clone size are those listed in that table; D and trimming were worked out from the DNA. The profile shows more than 60,000 clones, 89% of them singletons. The sample consisted of peripheral blood. The TCR originated in a woman between 45 and 65 years old with active COVID-19.

The CDR3 loop is CASSIGPGADLTEQFF. Written as DNA, the CDR3 is TGTGCCAGCAGCATAGGGCCGGGAGCAGACCTCACTGAGCAGTTCTTC. The chain couples TRBV9 to TRBJ2-1, with TRBD2 as a possible D gene (6 bases). Germline values: CDR1 SGDLS, CDR2 YYNGEE. The CDR3 runs 16 residues. The V end lost 4 bases, the J end lost 9 bases, and 23 bases lay between the germline ends.